What follows are 4 T cell receptor beta chains derived from one specimen sequenced in a study of blood T cell repertoires in COVID-19. Data came from immunoSEQ multiplex PCR; TCRdb stores just in-frame clones and leaves some out. The data contain about 92,000 clones, roughly 85% of them singletons. The sequencing input was peripheral blood. These receptors were obtained from a man of 80 years or more with acute or convalescent COVID-19.

V gene TRBV30 combines with J gene TRBJ1-6; 7 nucleotides line up with TRBD1. In germline, CDR1 is GTSNPN, CDR2 SVGIG (reference sequence). J lost 1 base, V lost 0 bases, and 3 bases had no gene match. The CDR3 is made up of 16 amino acids. CDR3 nucleotide sequence: TGTGCCTGGAGTGTCCAGGGGGGATCCTATAATTCACCCCTCCACTTT. Its translation is CAWSVQGGSYNSPLHF.

This rearrangement joins TRBV5-1 to TRBJ2-7, with 7 bases identical to TRBD2. The CDR3 runs 16 residues. Germline V gives CDR1 SGHRS, CDR2 YFSETQ. The junction had 18 bases not matched to a gene; V was cut back by 5 bases and J by 7 bases. CDR3 sequence: CASSLLASGAQREQYF. CDR3 DNA: TGCGCCAGCAGTTTGCTAGCTAGCGGAGCTCAGAGGGAGCAGTACTTC.

V gene TRBV5-1 combines with J gene TRBJ1-4; TRBD1 agrees at 9 bases. The junction had 4 bases not matched to a gene; V was cut back by 4 bases and J by 0 bases. Germline CDR1 reads SGHRS; CDR2 reads YFSETQ. The CDR3 runs to 16 residues. The CDR3 region has the DNA TGCGCCAGCAGCCGCGGACAGGGGACAACTAATGAAAAACTGTTTTTT. Encoded protein: CASSRGQGTTNEKLFF.

The V gene is TRBV21-1, the J gene TRBJ2-7; the table calls TRBD1, which could not be checked here. TRBV21-1 is labeled a pseudogene. This CDR3 comprises 13 residues. The CDR3 loop is CANRGDRGYEQYF. CDR3 coding DNA: TGTGCCAATAGGGGGGACAGGGGCTACGAGCAGTACTTC.